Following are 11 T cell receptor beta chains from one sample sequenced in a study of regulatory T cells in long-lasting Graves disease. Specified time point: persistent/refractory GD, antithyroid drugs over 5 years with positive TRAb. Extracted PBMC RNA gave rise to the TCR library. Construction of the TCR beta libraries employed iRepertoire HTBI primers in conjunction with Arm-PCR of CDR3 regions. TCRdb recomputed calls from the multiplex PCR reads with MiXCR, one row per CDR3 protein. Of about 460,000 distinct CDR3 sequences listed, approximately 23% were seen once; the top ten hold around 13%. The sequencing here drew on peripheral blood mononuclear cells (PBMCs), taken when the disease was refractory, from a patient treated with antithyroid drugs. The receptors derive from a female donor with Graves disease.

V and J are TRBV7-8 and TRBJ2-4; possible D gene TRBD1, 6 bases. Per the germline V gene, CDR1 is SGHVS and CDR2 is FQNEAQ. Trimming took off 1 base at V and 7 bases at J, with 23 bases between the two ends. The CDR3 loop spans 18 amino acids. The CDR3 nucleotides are TGTGCCAGCAGCTTAGTAAGGCGTCTTGACAGGCGAACGAACATTCAGTACTTC. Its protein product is CASSLVRRLDRRTNIQYF. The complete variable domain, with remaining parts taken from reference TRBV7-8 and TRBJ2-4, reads GAGVSQSPRYKVAKRGQDVALRCDPISGHVSLFWYQQALGQGPEFLTYFQNEAQLDKSGLPSDRFFAERPEGSVSTLKIQRTQQEDSAVYLCASSLVRRLDRRTNIQYFGAGTRLSVL.

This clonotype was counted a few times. Written as DNA, the CDR3 is TGTGCCAGCAGCATCAGGGGAGGTAGCAATCAGCCCCAGCATTTT. This codes for CASSIRGGSNQPQHF. V usage is TRBV7-8 and J usage is TRBJ1-5; tentative D call: TRBD1 (6 bases). V shed 5 bases and J shed 0 bases, with 11 bases lying between them. This CDR3 has 15 residues. Germline loops: CDR1 SGHVS, CDR2 FQNEAQ.

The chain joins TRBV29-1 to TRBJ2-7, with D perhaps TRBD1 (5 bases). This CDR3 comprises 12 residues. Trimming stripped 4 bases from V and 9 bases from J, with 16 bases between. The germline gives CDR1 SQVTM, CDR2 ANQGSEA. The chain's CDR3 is CSVVADTFVQYF. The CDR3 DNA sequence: TGCAGCGTTGTTGCGGACACATTCGTGCAGTACTTC.

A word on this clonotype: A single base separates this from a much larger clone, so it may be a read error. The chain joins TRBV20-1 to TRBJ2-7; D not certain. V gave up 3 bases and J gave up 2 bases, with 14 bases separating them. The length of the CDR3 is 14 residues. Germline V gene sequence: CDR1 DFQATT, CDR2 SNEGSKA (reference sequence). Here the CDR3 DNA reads TGCAGTGCTAGGTCAGACCTGGGCCCCTACGAGCAGTACTTC. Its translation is CSARSDLGPYEQYF.

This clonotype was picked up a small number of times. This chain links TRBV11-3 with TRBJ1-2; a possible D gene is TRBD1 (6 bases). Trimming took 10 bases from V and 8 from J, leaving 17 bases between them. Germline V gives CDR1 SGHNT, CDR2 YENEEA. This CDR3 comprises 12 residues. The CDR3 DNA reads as TGTGCCATCGGCTGGGGGGCTGGGGGCTACACCTTC. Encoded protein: CAIGWGAGGYTF. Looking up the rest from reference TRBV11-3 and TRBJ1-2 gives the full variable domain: EAGVVQSPRYKIIEKKQPVAFWCNPISGHNTLYWYLQNLGQGPELLIRYENEEAVDDSQLPKDRFSAERLKGVDSTLKIQPAELGDSAVYLCAIGWGAGGYTFGSGTRLTVV.

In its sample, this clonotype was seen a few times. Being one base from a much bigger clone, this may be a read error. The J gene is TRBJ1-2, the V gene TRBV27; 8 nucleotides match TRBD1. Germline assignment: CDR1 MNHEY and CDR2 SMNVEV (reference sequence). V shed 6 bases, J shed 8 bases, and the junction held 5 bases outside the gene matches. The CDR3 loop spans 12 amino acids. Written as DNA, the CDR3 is TGTGCCAGCAGCCTGACAGGGGAAGGCTACACCTTC. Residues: CASSLTGEGYTF.

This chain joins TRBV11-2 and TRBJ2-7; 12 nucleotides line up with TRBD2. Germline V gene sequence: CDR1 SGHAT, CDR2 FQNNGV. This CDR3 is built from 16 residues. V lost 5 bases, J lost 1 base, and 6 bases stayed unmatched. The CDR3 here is CASSRWTSGASYEQYF. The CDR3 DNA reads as TGTGCCAGCAGCCGATGGACTAGCGGGGCATCCTACGAGCAGTACTTC.

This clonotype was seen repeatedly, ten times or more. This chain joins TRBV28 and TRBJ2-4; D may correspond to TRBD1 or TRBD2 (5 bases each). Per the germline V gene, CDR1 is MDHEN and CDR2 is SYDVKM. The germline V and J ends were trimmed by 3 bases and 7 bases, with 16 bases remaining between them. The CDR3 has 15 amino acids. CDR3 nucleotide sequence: TGTGCCAGCAGTTTCATGAAGGGGAGTGGGAACATTCAGTACTTC. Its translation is CASSFMKGSGNIQYF.

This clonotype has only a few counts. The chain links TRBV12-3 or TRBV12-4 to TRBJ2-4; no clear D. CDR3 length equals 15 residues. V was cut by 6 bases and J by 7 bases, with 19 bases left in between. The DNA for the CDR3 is TGTGCCAGCAGCCACCCCTACTCTGACACGAACATTCAGTACTTC. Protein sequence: CASSHPYSDTNIQYF.

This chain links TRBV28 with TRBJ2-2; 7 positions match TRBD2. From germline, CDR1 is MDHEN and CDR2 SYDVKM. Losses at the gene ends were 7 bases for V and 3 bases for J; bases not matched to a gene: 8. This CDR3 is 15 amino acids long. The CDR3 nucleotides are TGTGCCAGCACGTCGGGGGGTTGGGACACCGGGGAGCTGTTTTTT. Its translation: CASTSGGWDTGELFF. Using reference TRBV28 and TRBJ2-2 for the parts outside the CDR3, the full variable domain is DVKVTQSSRYLVKRTGEKVFLECVQDMDHENMFWYRQDPGLGLRLIYFSYDVKMKEKGDIPEGYSVSREKKERFSLILESASTNQTSMYLCASTSGGWDTGELFFGEGSRLTVL.

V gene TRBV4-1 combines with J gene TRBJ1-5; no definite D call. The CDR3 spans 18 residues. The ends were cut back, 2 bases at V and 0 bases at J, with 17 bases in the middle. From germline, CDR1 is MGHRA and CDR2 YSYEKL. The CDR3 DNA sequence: TGCGCCAGCAGCCAAACTCCCACTATCACCTATAGCAATCAGCCCCAGCATTTT. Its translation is CASSQTPTITYSNQPQHF.